Each of the 30 T cell receptor beta chains below was sequenced from the same sample in a study of cytomegalovirus exposure and HLA in healthy donors. PCR was performed using 60 Vbeta and 13 Jbeta primers. Profiled with immunoSEQ multiplex PCR; TCRdb holds only in-frame clones, not every one. The data show 110,000 or so clones, with approximately 80% seen just once and roughly 12% held by the top ten. The specimen was PBMCs. The receptor source for this set is a woman in her 40s in good health and CMV-seropositive.

The chain couples TRBV15 to TRBJ1-1, with 7 bases that match TRBD1. V lost 0 bases, J lost 3 bases, and 1 base stayed unmatched. This CDR3 region has 14 residues. The germline gives CDR1 LNHNV, CDR2 YYDKDF (reference sequence). The CDR3: CATSREDRDTEAFF. CDR3 bases: TGTGCCACCAGCAGAGAAGACAGGGACACTGAAGCTTTCTTT.

The rearrangement joins TRBV6-5 to TRBJ2-2; D call uncertain. Trimming stripped 0 bases from V and 3 bases from J, with 8 bases between. CDR1 and CDR2 from the germline V gene are MNHEY and SVGAGI. CDR3 length: 15 residues. CDR3: CASSYSISDTGELFF. The CDR3 coding sequence is TGTGCCAGCAGTTACTCGATTTCAGACACCGGGGAGCTGTTTTTT.

CDR3 in amino acids: CASSLQGYEQYF. The CDR3 bases are TGCGCCAGCAGCCTACAGGGCTACGAGCAGTACTTC. V and J are TRBV4-1 and TRBJ2-7, with a weak D call TRBD1 (6 bases). Germline CDR1 reads MGHRA; CDR2 reads YSYEKL. V lost 4 bases and J 3 bases, leaving 7 bases between the germline ends. This CDR3 has 12 amino acids.

This chain joins TRBV7-2 and TRBJ1-6, with D possibly being TRBD1 (5 bases). CDR1 and CDR2 (germline): SGHTA, FQGNSA. The CDR3 length is 15 residues. Trimming took off 3 bases at V and 10 bases at J, with 16 bases between the two ends. Here the CDR3 reads CASSFSLDITSPLHF. The CDR3 DNA reads TGTGCCAGCAGCTTCTCTCTGGACATAACCTCACCCCTCCACTTT. Filled out from reference TRBV7-2 and TRBJ1-6, the complete variable domain reads GAGVSQSPSNKVTEKGKDVELRCDPISGHTALYWYRQSLGQGLEFLIYFQGNSAPDKSGLPSDRFSAERTGGSVSTLTIQRTQQEDSAVYLCASSFSLDITSPLHFGNGTRLTVT.

The chain couples TRBV30 to TRBJ1-1; TRBD1 matches at 11 bases. From germline, CDR1 is GTSNPN and CDR2 SVGIG (reference sequence). The CDR3 has 14 amino acids. V gave up 0 bases and J gave up 4 bases; unmatched junction bases: 1. The CDR3 spells CAWSVGTGGTEAFF. CDR3 sequence (DNA): TGTGCCTGGAGTGTAGGGACAGGGGGCACTGAAGCTTTCTTT.

The rearrangement joins TRBV7-2 to TRBJ2-3, with D maybe TRBD2 (6 bases). Germline loops: CDR1 SGHTA, CDR2 FQGNSA. CDR3 length: 17 amino acids. V gave up 5 bases and J gave up 6 bases, with 24 bases separating them. This chain's CDR3 is CASSRALREGAGDTQYF. The CDR3 DNA reads TGTGCCAGCAGCCGCGCCCTAAGGGAAGGTGCGGGGGATACGCAGTATTTT.

The genes are TRBV6-6 and TRBJ1-1; D is possibly TRBD1 (6 bases). Germline CDR1 reads MNHNY; CDR2 reads SVGAGI (reference sequence). The CDR3 runs to 11 residues. The ends were cut back, 6 bases at V and 9 bases at J, with 11 bases in the middle. The CDR3 region is CASRSTGKAFF. The CDR3 nucleotides read TGTGCCAGCAGGTCGACAGGAAAAGCTTTCTTT.

The J gene is TRBJ1-1, the V gene TRBV6-5; D uncertain. V was shortened by 5 bases and J by 7 bases, with 20 bases between the two germline ends. From germline, CDR1 is MNHEY and CDR2 SVGAGI. CDR3 length: 15 residues. Here the CDR3 reads CASSPYLQYRGEAFF. The CDR3, as DNA: TGTGCCAGCAGTCCGTACCTCCAATATCGGGGTGAAGCTTTCTTT.

The chain employs TRBV5-4 and TRBJ1-1; D may be TRBD1 (5 bases). Germline loops: CDR1 SGHNT, CDR2 YYREEE (reference sequence). The germline V and J ends were trimmed by 3 bases and 1 base, with 10 bases remaining between them. The CDR3 has 14 residues. CDR3 residues: CASSSNTGNTEAFF. The CDR3, as DNA: TGTGCCAGCAGCTCCAATACAGGGAACACTGAAGCTTTCTTT.

The J gene is TRBJ1-6, the V gene TRBV7-9; 7 nucleotides agree with TRBD1. Per the germline V gene, CDR1 is SEHNR and CDR2 is FQNEAQ (reference sequence). With V trimmed by 4 bases and J by 7 bases, 4 bases remained unmatched. The CDR3 is 14 amino acids. CDR3 DNA: TGTGCCAGCAGCTACCGGGACAGCAATTCACCCCTCCACTTT. Amino acids: CASSYRDSNSPLHF.

This clone showed up just a few times. This rearrangement joins TRBV2 to TRBJ1-1, with 7 bases identical to TRBD1. Germline assignment: CDR1 SNHLY and CDR2 FYNNEI. The CDR3 is made up of 13 amino acids. Trimming at V came to 7 bases and at J to 4 bases, leaving 6 bases not matched to a gene. The CDR3 region is CASIPQGGTEAFF. The CDR3 nucleotides read TGTGCCAGCATCCCCCAGGGGGGCACTGAAGCTTTCTTT.

This clone was detected once. The CDR3 region is CASSESARASQETQYF. CDR3 in DNA: TGCGCCAGCAGTGAATCGGCCAGGGCGTCCCAAGAGACCCAGTACTTC. The chain has TRBV10-1 and TRBJ2-5, with a tentative D call TRBD1 (5 bases). V was cut by 3 bases and J by 1 base, with 15 bases left in between. CDR3 size: 16 residues. Looked up from germline, CDR1 is WNHNN and CDR2 is SYGVQD (reference sequence).

The chain carries TRBV5-4 and TRBJ1-2; tentative D call: TRBD1 (6 bases). The germline V gene encodes CDR1 SGHNT and CDR2 YYREEE (reference sequence). CDR3 length: 13 amino acids. With 4 bases removed from V and 4 bases from J, the gap between germline ends came to 11 bases. As DNA, the CDR3 is TGTGCCAGCAGCCCGGACAGAAGCTATGGCTACACCTTC. Translating it yields CASSPDRSYGYTF.

This clone has a handful of counts. The rearrangement joins TRBV6-1 to TRBJ2-3, with D perhaps TRBD2 (7 bases). Germline values: CDR1 MNHNS, CDR2 SASEGT. V was cut by 2 bases and J by 6 bases, with 15 bases left in between. The length of the CDR3 is 15 residues. DNA of the CDR3: TGTGCCAGCAGTGAACAGGGGAGGGGCCGCGATACGCAGTATTTT. It translates to CASSEQGRGRDTQYF.

Note on this clone: The sample has other DNA sequences that encode this CDR3 too. The genes are TRBV5-1 and TRBJ2-7; 10 bases align to TRBD2. J was trimmed by 6 bases and V by 1 base; bases with no gene match: 16. Germline V gene sequence: CDR1 SGHRS, CDR2 YFSETQ. This CDR3 is built from 18 residues. The CDR3 nucleotides read TGCGCCAGCAGCTTGTTGGGCTATAGCGGGGGGACACCGACCGAGCAGTACTTC. Its protein product is CASSLLGYSGGTPTEQYF.

This clone was detected only once. The CDR3 sequence is CASSLPGTGGSEQYF. CDR3 nucleotide sequence: TGTGCCAGCAGTTTACCCGGGACAGGGGGCAGCGAGCAGTACTTC. This chain joins TRBV27 and TRBJ2-7; TRBD1 aligns across 12 bases. CDR3 size: 15 residues. Germline-derived CDR1 and CDR2 are MNHEY and SMNVEV (reference sequence). V lost 2 bases to trimming and J lost 6 bases; unmatched junction nucleotides: 5.

The rearrangement uses TRBV10-1 and TRBJ1-5; D perhaps matches TRBD1 (5 bases). Germline CDR1 and CDR2: WNHNN and SYGVQD (reference sequence). The V end was cut by 3 bases, the J end by 3 bases, with 9 bases between. The CDR3 sequence is 14 residues long. Written as DNA, the CDR3 is TGCGCCAGCAGTGAAAGGGGTATCAATCAGCCCCAGCATTTT. This translates into CASSERGINQPQHF.

The chain couples TRBV5-4 to TRBJ1-4; D might be TRBD1 (6 bases). V lost 0 bases to trimming and J lost 11 bases, with 8 bases between them. This CDR3 spans 12 amino acids. Germline V CDR1 and CDR2: SGHNT, YYREEE (reference sequence). CDR3 sequence reads: CASSLETGKLFF. In DNA form, the CDR3 reads TGTGCCAGCAGCTTGGAGACAGGCAAACTGTTTTTT.

The chain recombines TRBV7-9 with TRBJ2-2; 7 positions agree with TRBD1. V shed 1 base and J 3 bases; nucleotides not matched to a gene: 5. Germline values: CDR1 SEHNR, CDR2 FQNEAQ (reference sequence). The CDR3 sequence is 16 residues long. DNA of the CDR3: TGTGCCAGCAGCTTAGGGGGACAGTTGGACACCGGGGAGCTGTTTTTT. This gives the protein CASSLGGQLDTGELFF.

V is TRBV2 and J is TRBJ2-5; possible D gene TRBD1, 5 bases. V lost 3 bases, J lost 4 bases, and 15 bases lay in between. Germline V gene data show CDR1 as SNHLY and CDR2 as FYNNEI. The CDR3 runs 15 residues. CDR3 loop: CASSDGSGLRETQYF. The CDR3 DNA sequence: TGTGCCAGCAGTGATGGGTCAGGGCTGCGAGAGACCCAGTACTTC.

This clone has a single count. The rearrangement links TRBV5-1 to TRBJ1-2, with TRBD1 identical over 8 bases. V lost 2 bases, J lost 6 bases, and 3 bases stayed unmatched. There are 13 residues in the CDR3. From germline, CDR1 is SGHRS and CDR2 YFSETQ. The chain's CDR3 is CASSFSGGHGYTF. The CDR3 region has the DNA TGCGCCAGCAGCTTCTCAGGGGGCCATGGCTACACCTTC.

This rearrangement joins TRBV9 to TRBJ1-5; 9 nucleotides align to TRBD1. Germline V gives CDR1 SGDLS, CDR2 YYNGEE. After removal of 4 bases from V and 6 bases from J, the junction contained 11 bases not matched to a gene. The CDR3 sequence is 16 residues long. CDR3 in amino acids: CASSSRGDRVIQPQHF. In nucleotides, the CDR3 is TGTGCCAGCAGCTCCCGCGGGGACAGGGTTATTCAGCCCCAGCATTTT.

The rearrangement uses TRBV6-6 and TRBJ1-4; 12 bases are shared with TRBD1. Germline CDR1 reads MNHNY; CDR2 reads SVGAGI (reference sequence). CDR3 length: 16 residues. J gave up 12 bases and V 4 bases, and 12 bases lay outside the gene matches. The DNA for the CDR3 is TGTGCCAGCAGTTCCTTGGGACAGGGGGCAAGGATAGAACTGTTTTTT. Translating it yields CASSSLGQGARIELFF.

The CDR3 sequence: CASSSVQGAPYEQYF. CDR3 nucleotides: TGTGCCAGCAGCTCCGTACAGGGGGCCCCTTACGAGCAGTACTTC. The chain links TRBV7-6 to TRBJ2-7; 9 nucleotides agree with TRBD1. The CDR3 consists of 15 residues. The germline V gene encodes CDR1 SGHVS and CDR2 FNYEAQ. The V gene end was trimmed by 4 bases and the J gene end by 4 bases; junction bases not matched to a gene: 8.

V usage is TRBV7-8 and J usage is TRBJ2-7; 7 nucleotides align to TRBD2. CDR3 length equals 14 residues. V gave up 0 bases and J gave up 4 bases; unmatched junction bases: 3. CDR1 and CDR2 (germline): SGHVS, FQNEAQ. The CDR3 reads CASSLAAGDYEQYF. The CDR3 coding sequence is TGTGCCAGCAGCTTAGCTGCGGGGGATTACGAGCAGTACTTC.

The chain recombines TRBV6-5 with TRBJ1-2, with D unresolved. The V and J ends lost 5 bases and 3 bases respectively, with 13 bases between them. This CDR3 comprises 14 residues. CDR1 MNHEY and CDR2 SVGAGI come from the germline V gene. The CDR3 protein is CASSLMAGDYGYTF. CDR3 nucleotides: TGTGCCAGCAGTCTCATGGCGGGAGACTATGGCTACACCTTC.

The chain employs TRBV6-5 and TRBJ1-6, with D unresolved. Germline V gene lookup returns CDR1 MNHEY and CDR2 SVGAGI. The ends were cut back, 8 bases at V and 8 bases at J, with 13 bases in the middle. The CDR3 runs to 13 residues. CDR3 region: CASAAVQHSPLHF. Here the CDR3 DNA reads TGTGCCAGCGCGGCTGTCCAGCATTCACCCCTCCACTTT.

V usage is TRBV18 and J usage is TRBJ1-1; D is uncertain. The CDR3 is made up of 14 amino acids. Trimming stripped 2 bases from V and 4 bases from J, with 11 bases between. Germline loops: CDR1 KGHSH, CDR2 LQKENI. The chain's CDR3 is CASSPGLDRTEAFF. CDR3 DNA sequence: TGTGCCAGCTCACCAGGGCTCGACCGCACTGAAGCTTTCTTT.

The chain joins TRBV6-6 to TRBJ1-4; 7 positions match TRBD1. CDR1 is MNHNY, CDR2 SVGAGI, per germline (reference sequence). The CDR3 consists of 13 residues. V lost 7 bases, J lost 11 bases, and 10 bases stayed unmatched. CDR3 region: CASIRGSSSKLFF. For the CDR3, the DNA is TGTGCCAGCATCAGGGGGAGTAGTTCGAAACTGTTTTTT.

This sequence joins TRBV5-1 and TRBJ2-2; TRBD1 matches at 7 bases. The length of the CDR3 is 15 residues. Trimming at V came to 4 bases and at J to 2 bases, leaving 5 bases not matched to a gene. The germline CDR1 and CDR2 sequences are SGHRS and YFSETQ. DNA of the CDR3: TGCGCCAGCAGCCCGGGACAGAGTAACACCGGGGAGCTGTTTTTT. Encoded protein: CASSPGQSNTGELFF.